A selection of T cell receptor beta chains follows, all from one sample in a study of CD8 T cells in Susac syndrome. A single record per CDR3 protein comes from TCRdb applying MiXCR to the immunoSEQ multiplex PCR reads. The sample includes about 140,000 distinct CDR3 sequences, roughly 94% seen only once; the top ten take roughly 0.14%. The sequencing input was CD4+ T cells from PBMCs. These receptors all stem from a human donor with Susac syndrome. Both conserved end residues are part of each CDR3. A D gene is named only where the DNA matches it firmly. Expanded clones get a size class; other rows say once, few or many, or leave the size out.

j_call d_call cdr3_length clone_size v_call cdr3_nt cdr3_aa
TRBJ2-1 NA 13 NA TRBV3-1 TGTGCCAGCAGCCAAGATAGCGCCCATGAGCAGTTCTTC CASSQDSAHEQFF
TRBJ2-7 NA 12 NA TRBV13 TGTGCCAGCAGCCAGAGCTCCTACGAGCAGTACTTC CASSQSSYEQYF
TRBJ1-1 NA 13 NA TRBV20-1 TGCAGTGCTAGAGGGGACGGGTACACTGAAGCTTTCTTT CSARGDGYTEAFF
TRBJ1-6 NA 12 NA TRBV20-1 TGCAGTGCTAGGAGGGCCTATTCACCCCTCCACTTT CSARRAYSPLHF
TRBJ2-6 TRBD2 20 NA TRBV7-8 TGTGCCAGCAGCTTAGCCCCTAGCGGGAGGGCCCACTCTGGGGCCAACGTCCTGACTTTC CASSLAPSGRAHSGANVLTF
TRBJ1-5 TRBD1 14 few TRBV12-3/TRBV12-4 TGTGCCAGCAGGGGACAGGTTAGCAATCAGCCCCAGCATTTT CASRGQVSNQPQHF
TRBJ2-3 NA 12 NA TRBV3-1 TGTGCCAGCAGTAGTGGGGGGGATACGCAGTATTTT CASSSGGDTQYF
TRBJ2-7 TRBD2 15 NA TRBV28 TGTGCCAGCAGGGGAGCAGCGGGGGGTCTATACGAGCAGTACTTC CASRGAAGGLYEQYF
TRBJ2-4 NA 14 NA TRBV21-1 TGTGCCAGCCTAAAAGGAGGGGCCACAAACATTCAGTACTTC CASLKGGATNIQYF
TRBJ1-1 NA 13 few TRBV30 TGTGCCTGGAGCCAAGGGGGGAACACTGAAGCTTTCTTT CAWSQGGNTEAFF
TRBJ2-2 NA 13 NA TRBV15 TGTGCCACCAGCAGAGAACCGGCCGGGGAGCTGTTTTTT CATSREPAGELFF
TRBJ2-2 TRBD1 15 NA TRBV9 TGTGCCAGCAGCCCGCCGGGACAGGGAGTCGGGGAGCTGTTTTTT CASSPPGQGVGELFF
TRBJ1-2 NA 12 NA TRBV30 TGTGCCTGGAGTATGGGAACCTATGGCTACACCTTC CAWSMGTYGYTF
TRBJ1-2 TRBD1 13 once TRBV20-1 TGCAGTGCTACGGCCGACAGGGTCAATGGCTACACCTTC CSATADRVNGYTF
TRBJ2-5 NA 15 once TRBV25-1 TGTGCCAGCAGTGGATCAAGGCGGTACCAAGAGACCCAGTACTTC CASSGSRRYQETQYF
TRBJ2-7 NA 15 NA TRBV20-1 TGCAGTGCTAGAGCCGGGACACTTCTCTCCTACGAGCAGTACTTC CSARAGTLLSYEQYF
TRBJ2-5 NA 19 NA TRBV4-3 TGCGCCAGCAGCCAAGATGGGGGACGCCGGACCGGAGGACAAGAGACCCAGTACTTC CASSQDGGRRTGGQETQYF
TRBJ1-1 NA 13 once TRBV12-3/TRBV12-4 TGTGCCAGCAGTTACGTCGGGAGGACTGAAGCTTTCTTT CASSYVGRTEAFF
TRBJ2-3 TRBD1 15 NA TRBV23-1 TGCGCCAGCAGTCAATTCGGACAGGTTCTATATACGCAGTATTTT CASSQFGQVLYTQYF
TRBJ2-5 TRBD1 12 few TRBV25-1 TGTGCCAGCAGTCCGACAGGGGAGACCCAGTACTTC CASSPTGETQYF
TRBJ1-1 NA 13 NA TRBV7-2 TGTGCCAGCAGGGGGCCCGGGGACCCTGAAGCTTTCTTT CASRGPGDPEAFF
TRBJ2-2 NA 14 NA TRBV6-4 TGTGCCAGTCGTCGGAGTCAGAACACCGGGGAGCTGTTTTTT CASRRSQNTGELFF
TRBJ2-3 TRBD2 15 NA TRBV9 TGTGCCAGCAGCGTGGGAAGCGGGAATGCAGATACGCAGTATTTT CASSVGSGNADTQYF
TRBJ2-3 TRBD2 16 once TRBV15 TGTGCCACCAGCATGGGGAGGGTCCTTAGCACAGATACGCAGTATTTT CATSMGRVLSTDTQYF
TRBJ2-4 TRBD2 15 NA TRBV19 TGTGCCAGTATGGCGGGGGAAAGAGCCAAAAACATTCAGTACTTC CASMAGERAKNIQYF
TRBJ1-2 TRBD1 18 NA TRBV3-1 TGTGCCAGCAGCCAAGGGTTACTACCCGGGACAGGGGTTGTTGGCTACACCTTC CASSQGLLPGTGVVGYTF
TRBJ1-6 NA 12 NA TRBV12-3/TRBV12-4 TGTGCCAGCAGAACAGGGTTTAAGCCCCTCCACTTT CASRTGFKPLHF